This T cell receptor beta chain appears in the sequencing data of a study of molecular identifiers for immune sequencing clone quantification. Concerning this clonotype itself: A much larger clone is a single base away; this may be a read error.

TCRdb reprocessed the PCR reads via MiXCR and lists one record per CDR3 protein. The sample holds nearly 650,000 distinct CDR3 sequences, over 25% seen once. The sample consisted of naive CD8+ T cells from blood, with Jurkat cell RNA spiked in. Subset: FACS-sorted CD8+CD4-CCR7+CD45RA+ naive T cells. The TCR sequence derives from a human donor in good health. Some libraries in this study had Jurkat cell RNA spiked in.

Written as DNA, the CDR3 is TGTGCCAGCAGCTACACGGCGGGAACGCGGTACGAGCAGTACTTC. It yields the protein CASSYTAGTRYEQYF. V is TRBV7-2 and J is TRBJ2-7; possibly TRBD2 for D (6 bases). Germline CDR1 SGHTA, CDR2 FQGNSA. Trimming took 4 bases from V and 4 from J, leaving 17 bases between them. The CDR3 is 15 residues long.